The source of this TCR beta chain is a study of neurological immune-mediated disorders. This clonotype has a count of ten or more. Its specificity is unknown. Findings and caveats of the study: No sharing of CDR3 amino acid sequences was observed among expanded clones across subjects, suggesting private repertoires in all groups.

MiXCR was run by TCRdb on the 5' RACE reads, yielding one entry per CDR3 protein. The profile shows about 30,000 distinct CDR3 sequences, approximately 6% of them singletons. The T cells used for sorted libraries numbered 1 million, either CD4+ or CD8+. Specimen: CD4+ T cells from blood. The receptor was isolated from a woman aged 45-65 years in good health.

DNA of the CDR3: TGTGCCACCAGCGGAGGTTACGAGCAGTACTTC. Its translation is CATSGGYEQYF. The chain combines TRBV24-1 with TRBJ2-7; D may be TRBD2 (5 bases). The V and J ends lost 7 bases and 4 bases respectively, with 7 bases between them. The CDR3 has 11 amino acids. The germline gives CDR1 KGHDR, CDR2 SFDVKD.